The 26 T cell receptor beta chains listed next were all sequenced from one sample in a study of CD8+CD57+ T cells in acquired aplastic anemia. The TCR beta profiling, which covered VDJ combination and CDR3 sequence, was carried out using genomic DNA as the template. Each CDR3 protein is one row after TCRdb ran MiXCR on the reads. This table holds roughly 250,000 distinct CDR3 sequences, around 45% found once. Selection for sequencing was limited to patients who had shown CD8+CD57+ cell expansion by flow cytometry. The sequencing sample was made of sorted CD4+, CD8+, or CD8+CD57+ T cells (not recorded which) from PBMCs. These receptors were obtained from a human donor with aplastic anemia.

This chain joins TRBV15 and TRBJ2-3; D ambiguous. The CDR3 runs 13 residues. V shed 1 base and J shed 7 bases, with 9 bases lying between them. Germline lookup yields CDR1 LNHNV and CDR2 YYDKDF (reference sequence). The chain's CDR3 is CATSRGTKNTQYF. CDR3 DNA: TGTGCCACCAGCAGAGGGACGAAAAATACGCAGTATTTT.

The table lists this clonotype with a few counts. This chain joins TRBV7-3 and TRBJ2-5; 7 nucleotides agree with TRBD2. With V trimmed by 0 bases and J by 4 bases, 5 bases remained unmatched. The V gene's germline CDR1 is SGHTA and CDR2 FQGTGA. The CDR3 has 15 amino acids. The CDR3 protein is CASSLTGQRGETQYF. The DNA of the CDR3 is TGTGCCAGCAGCTTAACGGGCCAGCGGGGAGAGACCCAGTACTTC.

In its sample, this clonotype was seen many times. The chain carries TRBV6-5 and TRBJ2-3; TRBD1 is a possible D gene (6 bases). V was cut by 6 bases and J by 2 bases, with 15 bases left in between. The germline gives CDR1 MNHEY, CDR2 SVGAGI. CDR3 size: 15 residues. CDR3 region: CASSEDRTFTDTQYF. CDR3 DNA sequence: TGTGCCAGCAGCGAGGACAGAACCTTCACAGATACGCAGTATTTT.

The genes are TRBV7-2 and TRBJ2-1, with 9 bases lining up with TRBD1. V trimming: 4 bases; J trimming: 10 bases; junction bases outside the gene matches: 8. The germline V gene has CDR1 SGHTA and CDR2 FQGNSA. The CDR3 has 14 residues. This CDR3 is CASSSRDRDYEQFF. The CDR3 DNA follows: TGTGCCAGCAGCTCCCGGGACAGGGACTACGAGCAGTTCTTC.

This clonotype is a singleton in its sample. This chain joins TRBV7-3 and TRBJ2-5, with D perhaps matching TRBD1 or TRBD2 (5 bases each). From germline, CDR1 is SGHTA and CDR2 FQGTGA. V lost 2 bases to trimming and J lost 7 bases, with 14 bases between them. The CDR3 is 14 residues long. CDR3 loop: CASSLGGVDGTQYF. CDR3 nucleotide sequence: TGTGCCAGCAGCTTAGGGGGAGTTGACGGGACCCAGTACTTC.

A few counts support this clonotype. The CDR3 DNA reads TGTGCCAGCAGCGCGAAGGGAGATACGCAGTATTTT. This encodes CASSAKGDTQYF. The J gene is TRBJ2-3, the V gene TRBV13, with D hard to call. V was pared by 5 bases and J by 5 bases, with 8 bases between. The CDR3 has 12 residues. Per the germline V gene, CDR1 is PRHDT and CDR2 is FYEKMQ (reference sequence).

This clonotype was picked up many times. CDR3 DNA: TGTGCCAGCAAAGAGGGCACAGGAGGTGTGGAAAAACTGTTTTTT. It encodes CASKEGTGGVEKLFF. This chain links TRBV6-1 with TRBJ1-4, with a weak D call TRBD1 (5 bases). Germline V gene sequence: CDR1 MNHNS, CDR2 SASEGT. This CDR3 spans 15 amino acids. Trimming shortened V by 7 bases and J by 8 bases, and 20 bases separated the two germline ends.

In this sample, this clonotype turned up many times. The chain recombines TRBV7-3 with TRBJ1-6, with unresolved D. The ends were cut back, 4 bases at V and 10 bases at J, with 14 bases in the middle. This CDR3 has 14 amino acids. CDR1 is SGHTA and CDR2 is FQGTGA in the germline V gene. The CDR3 region has the DNA TGTGCCAGCAGCTCCCGGGCCTTCAAATCACCCCTCCACTTT. Amino acid sequence: CASSSRAFKSPLHF.

This clonotype appeared many times. The chain has TRBV15 and TRBJ2-1, with 10 bases lining up with TRBD2. Losses at the gene ends were 2 bases for V and 0 bases for J; bases not matched to a gene: 13. In germline, CDR1 is LNHNV, CDR2 YYDKDF (reference sequence). The CDR3 spans 20 residues. CDR3 protein: CATSRQRTSGPRSSYNEQFF. CDR3 bases: TGTGCCACCAGCAGACAGCGGACTAGCGGACCGAGGAGCTCCTACAATGAGCAGTTCTTC.

Ten or more counts support this clonotype. The V call is TRBV7-3, the J call TRBJ1-1; the match to TRBD1 covers 11 bases. The CDR3 loop spans 13 amino acids. After removal of 5 bases from V and 8 bases from J, the junction contained 4 bases not matched to a gene. The germline gives CDR1 SGHTA, CDR2 FQGTGA. CDR3 bases: TGTGCCAGCAGCGGACAGGGGGCAACCGAAGCTTTCTTT. Protein sequence: CASSGQGATEAFF.

The chain is built from TRBV29-1 and TRBJ1-2; 8 nucleotides agree with TRBD1. Looked up from germline, CDR1 is SQVTM and CDR2 is ANQGSEA. V shed 6 bases and J 8 bases; nucleotides not matched to a gene: 5. CDR3 length: 11 amino acids. CDR3 bases: TGCAGCGTAGACAGGGGTGGGGGCTACACCTTC. It specifies CSVDRGGGYTF.

This clonotype came up many times. The chain joins TRBV7-6 to TRBJ1-1; 7 nucleotides line up with TRBD1. CDR1 is SGHVS, CDR2 FNYEAQ, per germline. V dropped 3 bases and J dropped 5; count of bases not matched to a gene: 18. CDR3 size: 18 residues. The CDR3 nucleotides are TGTGCCAGCAGCTTGGAAGGGACAGTGGGGTTCGTGATGACTGAAGCTTTCTTT. The encoded protein is CASSLEGTVGFVMTEAFF.

The table lists this clonotype with many counts. Germline is not matched at one junction end, which may reflect a read error. The J gene is TRBJ2-1, the V gene TRBV2; D possibly corresponds to TRBD2 (5 bases). This CDR3 has 16 amino acids. CDR1 is SNHLY, CDR2 FYNNEI, per germline. The CDR3 reads CASRETGPSSYNGQFF. As DNA, the CDR3 is TGTGCCAGCAGAGAGACCGGGCCTAGCTCCTACAATGGGCAGTTCTTC.

The sample holds a few counts of this clonotype. The chain's CDR3 is CASRLMGVGATEAFF. For the CDR3, the DNA is TGTGCCAGCAGGTTAATGGGGGTGGGGGCCACTGAAGCTTTCTTT. This rearrangement joins TRBV7-9 to TRBJ1-1, with a tentative D call TRBD1 (6 bases). The CDR3 sequence is 15 residues long. CDR1 is SEHNR, CDR2 FQNEAQ, per germline (reference sequence). Trimming removed 6 bases from V and 4 bases from J, with 18 bases in between.

The rearrangement links TRBV20-1 to TRBJ1-5; D remains unclear. This CDR3 is 12 amino acids long. Germline V CDR1 and CDR2: DFQATT, SNEGSKA (reference sequence). V lost 6 bases, J lost 7 bases, and 13 bases lay in between. CDR3 in DNA: TGCAGTGCCCCGCAGGAGGGCCAGCCCCAGCATTTT. It translates to CSAPQEGQPQHF.

Comments on this clonotype: A much larger clone is a single base away; this may be a read error. The chain recombines TRBV4-2 with TRBJ2-4; D possibly corresponds to TRBD2 (5 bases). This CDR3 is built from 13 residues. Germline V gene sequence: CDR1 LGHNA, CDR2 YNFKEQ. The CDR3 loop reads CASSHSGGNVQYF. CDR3 coding DNA: TGTGCCAGCAGCCACAGTGGAGGAAACGTTCAGTACTTC.

The chain uses TRBV15 and TRBJ1-1; D remains ambiguous. V gave up 0 bases and J gave up 5 bases, with 10 bases separating them. Germline V gene data show CDR1 as LNHNV and CDR2 as YYDKDF (reference sequence). This CDR3 region has 14 residues. The CDR3 protein is CATSRDFERTEAFF. The CDR3 coding sequence is TGTGCCACCAGCAGAGATTTCGAGCGAACTGAAGCTTTCTTT.

This clonotype was recorded at least ten times. The genes are TRBV19 and TRBJ1-5; TRBD1 agrees at 11 bases. Germline V gene sequence: CDR1 LNHDA, CDR2 SQIVND (reference sequence). The trim removed 6 bases at V and 2 bases at J, leaving 6 bases unmatched. The CDR3 contains 16 residues. The DNA for the CDR3 is TGTGCCAGTAGGGGGGACAGGGGGGGTCGCAATCAGCCCCAGCATTTT. This codes for CASRGDRGGRNQPQHF. The variable domain in full, completed from reference TRBV19 and TRBJ1-5, reads DGGITQSPKYLFRKEGQNVTLSCEQNLNHDAMYWYRQDPGQGLRLIYYSQIVNDFQKGDIAEGYSVSREKKESFPLTVTSAQKNPTAFYLCASRGDRGGRNQPQHFGDGTRLSIL.

This clonotype appeared a single time. The rearrangement joins TRBV10-3 to TRBJ2-1, with TRBD2 identical over 13 bases. The CDR3 is made up of 16 amino acids. The trim removed 6 bases at V and 0 bases at J, leaving 2 bases unmatched. CDR1 and CDR2 from the germline V gene are ENHRY and SYGVKD. CDR3 residues: CAIRGTSGASYNEQFF. In DNA, the CDR3 is TGTGCCATCAGGGGGACTAGCGGGGCCTCCTACAATGAGCAGTTCTTC.

The chain is built from TRBV20-1 and TRBJ1-4; TRBD1 might be the D (5 bases). The V gene's germline CDR1 is DFQATT and CDR2 SNEGSKA (reference sequence). The V and J ends lost 1 base and 3 bases respectively, with 9 bases between them. CDR3 length: 14 residues. Here the CDR3 reads CSARGGEANEKLFF. CDR3 sequence (DNA): TGCAGTGCTAGAGGGGGGGAAGCTAATGAAAAACTGTTTTTT.

The rearrangement uses TRBV2 and TRBJ1-3; D is unresolved. The CDR3 is 15 residues long. The germline gives CDR1 SNHLY, CDR2 FYNNEI. V dropped 7 bases and J dropped 0 bases, with 13 bases sitting between them. For the CDR3, the DNA is TGTGCCAGCAACCCAATAGAGAGCTCTGGAAACACCATATATTTT. It specifies CASNPIESSGNTIYF.

The chain links TRBV27 to TRBJ1-4; D remains unclear. CDR1 and CDR2 from the germline V gene are MNHEY and SMNVEV (reference sequence). With 3 bases removed from V and 8 bases from J, the gap between germline ends came to 10 bases. The CDR3 has 13 residues. This chain's CDR3 is CASSLDVGEKLFF. CDR3 coding DNA: TGTGCCAGCAGTTTGGACGTGGGAGAAAAACTGTTTTTT.

This clonotype was seen ten or more times. This chain links TRBV7-8 with TRBJ1-2; D perhaps matches TRBD1 (6 bases). Trimming took 5 bases from V and 3 from J, leaving 25 bases between them. The germline CDR1 and CDR2 sequences are SGHVS and FQNEAQ. The CDR3 totals 18 residues. The chain's CDR3 is CASSPPPYRDGSDYGYTF. The CDR3, as DNA: TGTGCCAGCAGCCCCCCTCCGTACAGGGATGGTTCGGACTATGGCTACACCTTC.

The chain links TRBV7-9 to TRBJ1-2, with D perhaps TRBD1 (6 bases). The V gene lost 5 bases and the J gene lost 12 bases, with 25 bases spanning the gap. Germline CDR1 and CDR2: SEHNR and FQNEAQ (reference sequence). The CDR3 has 15 residues. The CDR3 nucleotides are TGTGCCAGCAGCACCCCGGCCAGGGGTCCCTCTGGAAACACCTTC. Residues: CASSTPARGPSGNTF.

This clonotype showed up many times. The chain has TRBV6-5 and TRBJ2-1; 8 bases map to TRBD2. Germline loops: CDR1 MNHEY, CDR2 SVGAGI. This CDR3 region has 14 residues. Losses at the gene ends were 2 bases for V and 10 bases for J; bases not matched to a gene: 7. The CDR3 DNA sequence: TGTGCCAGCAGTTACGACAGCGGGGGAGGAGAGCAGTTCTTC. This gives the protein CASSYDSGGGEQFF.

V usage is TRBV2 and J usage is TRBJ1-2; D not resolved. This CDR3 is 12 amino acids long. V was pared by 7 bases and J by 8 bases, with 14 bases between. CDR1 is SNHLY, CDR2 FYNNEI, per germline. Written as DNA, the CDR3 is TGTGCCAGCAAACTCCAAAGTGGAGGCTACACCTTC. Protein: CASKLQSGGYTF.